This TCR beta chain came from a study of shared clonotypes between healthy human individuals. Study-wide results and limits: Naive subsets tended to show greater estimated richness than memory subsets.

Worth noting for this clone: No antigen is known for it.

Produced via immunoSEQ multiplex PCR; TCRdb's table is partial and in-frame only. The sample has about 2.4 million clones, 93% seen once; the top ten hold approximately 0.35%. Sequencing used naive CD4+ T cells from PBMCs. Regarding subset: CD45RA+ positively selected. The TCR originated in a man between 18 and 35 years old in good health. Some clones in this sample may be carry-over from other donors' samples.

The CDR3 sequence is CASSAGVTTEAFF. The CDR3 nucleotides read TGTGCCAGCAGTGCAGGGGTAACGACTGAAGCTTTCTTT. The V call is TRBV2, the J call TRBJ1-1, with D maybe TRBD1 (6 bases). There are 13 residues in the CDR3. V lost 4 bases, J lost 5 bases, and 11 bases lay in between. Germline V lookup: CDR1 SNHLY, CDR2 FYNNEI.